The 3 T cell receptor beta chains below all came from one sample that was sequenced in a study of vaccination effects on CD4 cells after COVID-19. Sequenced by immunoSEQ multiplex PCR; TCRdb stores in-frame clones only, minus some. This table has 31,000 or so clones, about 71% appearing once. The authors isolated CD4+ T cells after 10 days of culture. These receptors lack a known antigen. The sequencing used CD4+ T cells from PBMCs cultured without peptide, collected before COVID-19 vaccination. These receptors were collected from a human donor who received a COVID-19 vaccine.

This sequence joins TRBV6-1 and TRBJ2-5, with D tentatively TRBD2 (6 bases). V lost 2 bases, J lost 8 bases, and 15 bases lay in between. From germline, CDR1 is MNHNS and CDR2 SASEGT. This CDR3 is built from 14 residues. CDR3: CASSESTERVTQYF. The CDR3 bases are TGTGCCAGCAGTGAATCAACCGAGCGGGTAACCCAGTACTTC.

The V call is TRBV19, the J call TRBJ2-7; 7 nucleotides match TRBD2. V lost 4 bases, J lost 1 base, and 4 bases stayed unmatched. This CDR3 contains 14 residues. From germline, CDR1 is LNHDA and CDR2 SQIVND (reference sequence). DNA of the CDR3: TGTGCCAGTAGTACGGGAGGCAGTTCCTACGAGCAGTACTTC. Its protein is CASSTGGSSYEQYF.

This clone has just one count. This sequence joins TRBV2 and TRBJ1-1; no clear D. The CDR3 runs to 13 residues. The ends were cut back, 3 bases at V and 1 base at J, with 6 bases in the middle. From germline, CDR1 is SNHLY and CDR2 FYNNEI. The CDR3 spells CASSEDPNTEAFF. In DNA form, the CDR3 reads TGTGCCAGCAGTGAGGACCCGAACACTGAAGCTTTCTTT.